This is a list of T cell receptor beta chains from one sample in a study of T cell responses to AZD1222 COVID-19 vaccine. This table comes from immunoSEQ multiplex PCR, and its TCRdb copy is limited to in-frame clones, with some not included. This sample has about 66,000 clones, with 87% found just once. This specimen consisted of peripheral blood, obtained on day 0 of AZD1222 vaccination. These receptors were collected from an adult in good health. Each CDR3 is given with its conserved first and last residue. A D gene is named only where the DNA matches it firmly. Size values are once, few and many counts, or a class for expanded clones, and some rows have none.

.,TRBV9,TRBJ2-1,TRBD2,CASNLAGGYNEQFF,TGTGCCAGTAATTTAGCGGGGGGGTACAATGAGCAGTTCTTC
.,TRBV6-5,TRBJ2-2,.,CASSWNRVTGELFF,TGTGCCAGCAGTTGGAATAGGGTTACCGGGGAGCTGTTTTTT
.,TRBV24-1,TRBJ1-1,.,CATSAAGGTEAFF,TGTGCCACCAGTGCGGCGGGTGGCACTGAAGCTTTCTTT
.,TRBV6-5,TRBJ1-2,TRBD1,CASKLAGGNYGYTF,TGTGCCAGCAAACTCGCAGGGGGGAACTATGGCTACACCTTC
.,TRBV7-2,TRBJ1-2,TRBD1,CASSFSRQGFGSGYTF,TGTGCCAGCAGCTTTAGCCGACAGGGTTTCGGCTCTGGCTACACCTTC
.,TRBV18,TRBJ1-5,.,CASSKNGGGNQPQHF,TGTGCCAGCTCGAAGAACGGAGGTGGAAATCAGCCCCAGCATTTT
once,TRBV9,TRBJ1-4,.,CASSATGTLTNEKLFF,TGTGCCAGCAGCGCCACAGGGACCCTAACTAATGAAAAACTGTTTTTT
.,TRBV7-2,TRBJ1-2,.,CASSRTSGDYGYTF,TGTGCCAGCAGCCGGACGTCCGGCGACTATGGCTACACCTTC
.,TRBV6-1,TRBJ1-2,.,CASSEVRGMGYGYTF,TGTGCCAGCAGTGAAGTTCGGGGCATGGGCTATGGCTACACCTTC
.,TRBV7-2,TRBJ2-3,TRBD2,CASSLQAGETDTQYF,TGTGCCAGCAGCTTACAAGCGGGGGAAACAGATACGCAGTATTTT
once,TRBV6-5,TRBJ2-7,.,CASSYSPGQDEQYF,TGTGCCAGCAGTTACTCGCCAGGGCAGGACGAGCAGTACTTC
few,TRBV5-1,TRBJ1-4,.,CASSFTGLDEKLFF,TGCGCCAGCAGCTTTACAGGGCTGGATGAAAAACTGTTTTTT
.,TRBV5-6,TRBJ2-2,TRBD2,CASSLRAGGNTGELFF,TGTGCCAGCAGCTTGAGAGCGGGGGGAAACACCGGGGAGCTGTTTTTT
.,TRBV3-1/TRBV3-2,TRBJ1-6,.,CASSQRSGGNSPLHF,TGTGCCAGCAGCCAGCGTAGCGGGGGGAATTCACCCCTCCACTTT
.,TRBV6-2/TRBV6-3,TRBJ2-2,.,CASSYLGRVGITNTGELFF,TGTGCCAGCAGTTACTTAGGCAGGGTCGGCATAACTAACACCGGGGAGCTGTTTTTT
.,TRBV7-2,TRBJ2-1,.,CASSHREGNEQFF,TGTGCCAGCAGCCACAGGGAAGGCAATGAGCAGTTCTTC
.,TRBV6-1,TRBJ2-3,TRBD2,CASSDGREGNTQYF,TGTGCCAGCAGTGATGGACGGGAGGGGAATACGCAGTATTTT
.,TRBV29-1,TRBJ2-1,TRBD2,CSVPSSGNEQFF,TGCAGCGTTCCCTCTAGCGGGAATGAGCAGTTCTTC
.,TRBV15,TRBJ2-7,.,CATSTRAGLDGFYEQYF,TGTGCCACCAGCACCAGGGCAGGGCTCGACGGGTTTTACGAGCAGTACTTC
.,TRBV12-3/TRBV12-4,TRBJ1-1,.,CASSFGPNTEAFF,TGTGCCAGCAGTTTCGGGCCAAACACTGAAGCTTTCTTT
.,TRBV2,TRBJ1-2,TRBD1,CASFTGTGKYGYTF,TGTGCCAGCTTCACCGGGACAGGGAAGTATGGCTACACCTTC
.,TRBV30,TRBJ1-1,TRBD1,CAWTRDSEAFF,TGTGCCTGGACCCGGGACAGTGAAGCTTTCTTT
.,TRBV21-1,TRBJ1-1,.,CASSKGDKAGENTEAFF,TGTGCCAGCAGCAAAGGAGATAAGGCAGGGGAGAATACTGAAGCTTTCTTT
.,TRBV18,TRBJ2-7,.,CASSPASYEQYF,TGTGCCAGCTCACCGGCCAGCTACGAGCAGTACTTC
.,TRBV5-1,TRBJ2-1,.,CASNDSGYNEQFF,TGCGCCAGCAACGATAGCGGTTACAATGAGCAGTTCTTC
.,TRBV28,TRBJ2-5,.,CASSLAKETQYF,TGTGCCAGCAGCCTAGCAAAGGAGACCCAGTACTTC
.,TRBV30,TRBJ1-5,.,CAWSAGNQPQHF,TGTGCCTGGAGTGCAGGGAATCAGCCCCAGCATTTT
.,TRBV5-1,TRBJ2-7,.,CASTSVRDPYEQYF,TGCGCCAGCACGTCAGTCAGGGACCCTTACGAGCAGTACTTC
.,TRBV19,TRBJ2-5,TRBD1,CASSIPTGTGLETQYF,TGTGCCAGTAGTATTCCTACCGGGACAGGGTTGGAGACCCAGTACTTC
.,TRBV19,TRBJ1-4,.,CASSVTGLANEKLFF,TGTGCCAGTAGTGTTACAGGGTTGGCTAATGAAAAACTGTTTTTT
.,TRBV3-1/TRBV3-2,TRBJ1-6,.,CASSQDTGNSPLHF,TGTGCCAGCAGCCAAGATACAGGGAATTCACCCCTCCACTTT
once,TRBV18,TRBJ2-1,.,CASSPGGLDNEQFF,TGTGCCAGCTCACCGGGGGGACTGGACAATGAGCAGTTCTTC
.,TRBV11-3,TRBJ1-2,TRBD1,CASSPTGGTDGYTF,TGTGCCAGCAGCCCTACGGGGGGGACAGATGGCTACACCTTC
.,TRBV28,TRBJ2-3,TRBD2,CASSLFAGGEADTQYF,TGTGCCAGCAGTTTATTTGCGGGAGGAGAGGCAGATACGCAGTATTTT
.,TRBV19,TRBJ1-6,.,CASRDDASYNSPLHF,TGTGCCAGTAGGGATGATGCCAGCTATAATTCACCCCTCCACTTT
.,TRBV12-5,TRBJ2-7,.,CASAHGSSYEQYF,TGTGCTAGTGCCCACGGCAGTTCCTATGAGCAGTACTTC
.,TRBV25-1,TRBJ2-1,TRBD1,CASEQGEQFF,TGTGCCAGTGAACAGGGGGAGCAGTTCTTC
.,TRBV10-3,TRBJ2-3,TRBD1,CAIRGTAQTTDTQYF,TGTGCCATCAGGGGGACAGCTCAGACCACAGATACGCAGTATTTT
.,TRBV3-1/TRBV3-2,TRBJ1-1,TRBD1,CASSRTGGRTEAFF,TGTGCCAGCAGCAGGACAGGGGGCCGGACTGAAGCTTTCTTT
.,TRBV5-8,TRBJ1-2,.,CASSRTQGHYGYTF,TGTGCCAGCAGCCGGACACAGGGACACTATGGCTACACCTTC
.,TRBV30,TRBJ1-3,.,CAWKSAKNPGNTIYF,TGTGCCTGGAAGTCGGCCAAGAATCCTGGAAACACCATATATTTT
.,TRBV6-4,TRBJ2-3,.,CASSLGGAHTDTQYF,TGTGCCAGCAGCCTCGGGGGCGCGCACACAGATACGCAGTATTTT
.,TRBV6-2/TRBV6-3,TRBJ2-3,TRBD2,CASSYVVSGGTDTQYF,TGTGCCAGCAGTTACGTTGTTAGCGGGGGCACAGATACGCAGTATTTT
.,TRBV2,TRBJ2-3,TRBD1,CAARDRVGLGTDTQYF,TGTGCCGCCCGGGACAGGGTCGGGCTAGGCACAGATACGCAGTATTTT
.,TRBV5-1,TRBJ1-2,.,CASMGWDYGYTF,TGCGCCAGCATGGGGTGGGACTATGGCTACACCTTC
.,TRBV5-1,TRBJ1-4,TRBD1,CASSSTSGGEEKLFF,TGCGCCAGCAGTTCGACCTCAGGGGGAGAAGAAAAACTGTTTTTT
once,TRBV19,TRBJ2-5,TRBD2,CASSPTAGAQYF,TGTGCCAGTAGTCCCACGGCGGGGGCCCAGTACTTC
.,TRBV3-1/TRBV3-2,TRBJ2-2,.,CASSQYGELFF,TGTGCCAGCAGCCAATATGGGGAGCTGTTTTTT
.,TRBV5-4,TRBJ1-2,.,CASGGTGGYTF,TGTGCCAGCGGCGGGACGGGTGGCTACACCTTC
.,TRBV12-3/TRBV12-4,TRBJ1-1,.,CASSLGQKAFF,TGTGCCAGCAGTTTAGGGCAGAAAGCTTTCTTT